This T cell receptor beta chain was captured by sequencing in a study of HIV-infected patients and healthy controls. Study-wide results and limits: Mean usage of eight alpha and eight beta V genes differed significantly in HIV-infected patients versus controls.

This clonotype has ten or more counts. The antigen is undetermined. Whole blood was used without fractionation, so all unsorted peripheral T cells were included. Donors lacked febrile or AIDS-related illness, tumors, and hepatitis B or C coinfection. cDNA was made from about 480 ng RNA using alpha and beta constant primers. Using multiplexing indices, alpha and beta chain libraries were generated apart by chain-specific third strand synthesis. MiXCR was run by TCRdb on the 5' RACE reads, yielding one entry per CDR3 protein. Of roughly 9,800 distinct CDR3 sequences detected, around 9.3% appear once; the ten largest clones hold over 15%. This CDR3 has 13 residues. Looked up from germline, CDR1 is SGHNT and CDR2 is YYREEE (reference sequence). Trimming pared 1 base from V and 3 bases from J, leaving 7 bases between.

The source of this sequence is an adult with HIV infection. The chain employs TRBV5-4 and TRBJ2-5, with D unclear. This sample comprised blood, obtained before antiretroviral therapy. CDR3: CASSLLAEETQYF. The CDR3 bases are TGTGCCAGCAGCTTGTTGGCAGAAGAGACCCAGTACTTC.